This TCR beta chain was sequenced in a study of T cells in localized non-small cell lung cancer. The junction had 22 bases not matched to a gene; V was cut back by 4 bases and J by 2 bases. Germline assignment: CDR1 SGHDN and CDR2 FVKESK. The CDR3 has 22 amino acids. Clones were read by immunoSEQ multiplex PCR, and TCRdb kept only the in-frame ones, dropping some. The sample holds about 82,000 clones, around three quarters seen once. The TCR sequence derives from a man between 40 and 70 years old with stage II squamous cell lung carcinoma. The sample consisted of PBMCs, taken before any cancer treatment. The V gene is TRBV14, the J gene TRBJ2-7, with 14 nucleotides matching TRBD2. The DNA of the CDR3 is TGTGCCAGCAGCCTCGCCCCGGGCGCGGGGACTAGCGGGAGAGGTCGTCCCTACGAGCAGTACTTC. Translating it yields CASSLAPGAGTSGRGRPYEQYF.